This is a list of T cell receptor beta chains from one sample in a study of OX40 agonist ivuxolimab in advanced cancers. The protocol was immunoSEQ multiplex PCR, while the TCRdb copy is restricted to in-frame clones and leaves out a portion. The profile shows about 73,000 clones, about 90% of them singletons. Here the sequenced sample was CD4+ or CD8+ T cells sorted from blood, taken in a trial of the OX40 agonist ivuxolimab. The receptors derive from an adult with an advanced solid tumor such as melanoma, head and neck, liver or kidney cancer. Both conserved end residues are part of each CDR3. D genes are given only for firm matches. Clone size is not always given. Where it is, it says once, few, many or a class for expanded clones.

CDR3 DNA	CDR3 protein	D gene	clone size	V gene	J gene
TGCGCCAGCAGTACTCGGGACGGAAAAACTGAAGCTTTCTTT	CASSTRDGKTEAFF	NA	once	TRBV5-1	TRBJ1-1
TGTGCCAGCAGGAACGGACTAGCGGGAGGTCACGAGCAGTACTTC	CASRNGLAGGHEQYF	TRBD2	NA	TRBV6-5	TRBJ2-7
TGTGCCAGCAGCTTGGACAACGTCGGGGAGCTGTTTTTT	CASSLDNVGELFF	NA	NA	TRBV5-4	TRBJ2-2
TGTGCCAGCAGCGGGGGACTAGCGGGTGGCCAAGAGACCCAGTACTTC	CASSGGLAGGQETQYF	TRBD2	NA	TRBV9	TRBJ2-5
TGTGCCAGCAGCCAGATGAGTGGGAATGAGCAGTTCTTC	CASSQMSGNEQFF	NA	NA	TRBV5-5	TRBJ2-1
TGCGCCAGCAGTCAATCGCCCCTACACTACGAGCAGTACTTC	CASSQSPLHYEQYF	NA	few	TRBV23-1	TRBJ2-7
TGTGCCAGCTCGCTTTCCTACGAGCAGTACTTC	CASSLSYEQYF	NA	NA	TRBV18	TRBJ2-7
TGTGCCAGCATACAGGGTCGCACAGATACGCAGTATTTT	CASIQGRTDTQYF	NA	NA	TRBV28	TRBJ2-3
TGTGCCAGCAGCTCAAGAACGGGAGGCCTGGAGACCCAGTACTTC	CASSSRTGGLETQYF	TRBD2	NA	TRBV27	TRBJ2-5
TGTGCCAGCAGTGAAGCGTTGGGACTAGCGGGAGACGAGCAGTTCTTC	CASSEALGLAGDEQFF	TRBD2	NA	TRBV2	TRBJ2-1
TGTGCCAGCAGCTCAGGGGGAAGCAATCAGCCCCAGCATTTT	CASSSGGSNQPQHF	TRBD1	NA	TRBV14	TRBJ1-5
TGTGCCAGCAGCCGGAAAGGACTATTCCTCCGGACCGGGGAGCTGTTTTTT	CASSRKGLFLRTGELFF	NA	NA	TRBV7-8	TRBJ2-2
TGTGCCTGGAGCCGGGAGGGCAAAAACATTCAGTACTTC	CAWSREGKNIQYF	TRBD2	NA	TRBV30	TRBJ2-4
TGCAGTGCGGGGCACACCGGGGAGCTGTTTTTT	CSAGHTGELFF	NA	NA	TRBV20-1	TRBJ2-2
TGCGCCAGCAGCTTTAGACCGGTCTCCTACGAGCAGTACTTC	CASSFRPVSYEQYF	NA	NA	TRBV5-1	TRBJ2-7
TGTGCCAGCAGTTCCCTAACCAACCAGGGGGCTTATGGCTACACCTTC	CASSSLTNQGAYGYTF	TRBD1	few	TRBV28	TRBJ1-2
TGTGCCAGTAGTCTCCGGGATCGAGCAGCCGGGGAGCTGTTTTTT	CASSLRDRAAGELFF	NA	NA	TRBV19	TRBJ2-2
TGTGCCAGCGGGTACAGCTCCTACGAGCAGTACTTC	CASGYSSYEQYF	NA	NA	TRBV11-3	TRBJ2-7
TGTGCCAGCAGCCAAGACCCGGGACAGAACTTATATACGTCTGAAGCTTTCTTT	CASSQDPGQNLYTSEAFF	TRBD1	NA	TRBV5-4	TRBJ1-1
TGTGCCAGTACCCGGACAGGGTCTGGTAATGAGCAGTTCTTC	CASTRTGSGNEQFF	TRBD1	NA	TRBV19	TRBJ2-1
TGTGCCAGCAGCTTAGGGGAATCCTACAATGAGCAGTTCTTC	CASSLGESYNEQFF	NA	NA	TRBV7-3	TRBJ2-1
TGTGCCAGCAGCGTAGCGGGAGGGCCGGTCGGGGAGCTGTTTTTT	CASSVAGGPVGELFF	TRBD2	NA	TRBV9	TRBJ2-2
TGTGCCAGCAGCTTAGGCGGAGGCCCCGGGGAGCAGTTCTTC	CASSLGGGPGEQFF	NA	few	TRBV7-9	TRBJ2-1
TGTGCCAGCAGAAACATGGGGACCGGGGAGCTGTTTTTT	CASRNMGTGELFF	NA	NA	TRBV7-6	TRBJ2-2
TGTGCCTGGAGTGGGGGACCTACGCAGTATTTT	CAWSGGPTQYF	NA	NA	TRBV30	TRBJ2-3
TGCAGCAAGGGACTAGCGGGAGTCGAATTCTTGGACAATGAGCAGTTCTTC	CSKGLAGVEFLDNEQFF	TRBD2	NA	TRBV29-1	TRBJ2-1
TGCGCCAGCAGCTCACAGGATGAGCAGTTCTTC	CASSSQDEQFF	NA	NA	TRBV5-1	TRBJ2-1
TGTGCCAGCAGCTTTGGACTAGCGGTGCAGTTCTTC	CASSFGLAVQFF	TRBD2	NA	TRBV5-6	TRBJ2-1
TGTGCCAGCAGCTTGGTGTCTGGGGTAAACACTGAAGCTTTCTTT	CASSLVSGVNTEAFF	NA	NA	TRBV5-5	TRBJ1-1
TGCGCCAGCAGCACCGGGGACAGGGTCATGCACGAGCAGTACTTC	CASSTGDRVMHEQYF	TRBD1	NA	TRBV5-1	TRBJ2-7
TGTGCCAGCAGTTCCGTAATTCAGCCCCAGCATTTT	CASSSVIQPQHF	NA	NA	TRBV27	TRBJ1-5
TGTGCCAGCAGTGAGGGCGATGGAGTCATTCAGTACTTC	CASSEGDGVIQYF	NA	NA	TRBV2	TRBJ2-4
TGTGCCACCAGCAGCCCCCCCAGGGGGCGCGGCTACACCTTC	CATSSPPRGRGYTF	TRBD1	NA	TRBV15	TRBJ1-2
TGTGCCAGCTCACCACGGACAGTCAATCAGCCCCAGCATTTT	CASSPRTVNQPQHF	NA	NA	TRBV18	TRBJ1-5
TGCGCCAGCAGCTATGGGACAGGGAATAGCAATCAGCCCCAGCATTTT	CASSYGTGNSNQPQHF	TRBD1	NA	TRBV5-1	TRBJ1-5
TGTGCCAGCTCACCAGGGGGCCGTCAAGAGACCCAGTACTTC	CASSPGGRQETQYF	NA	NA	TRBV18	TRBJ2-5
TGTGCCAGTAGTATTGCCATGAAGGGAATGAACACTGAAGCTTTCTTT	CASSIAMKGMNTEAFF	NA	NA	TRBV19	TRBJ1-1
TGTGCCAGCAGTCCCCGGCAGGCCATGGGGGAAAAACTGTTTTTT	CASSPRQAMGEKLFF	NA	NA	TRBV28	TRBJ1-4
TGCGCCAGCAGCTTGGGCGGGAGACCACACACAGATACGCAGTATTTT	CASSLGGRPHTDTQYF	TRBD2	NA	TRBV5-1	TRBJ2-3
TGTGCCAGCAGGGGACTAGCGACAGATACGCAGTATTTT	CASRGLATDTQYF	TRBD2	NA	TRBV2	TRBJ2-3
TGTGCCAGTAGCAGCGGGACAGGGCGCAATCAGCCCCAGCATTTT	CASSSGTGRNQPQHF	TRBD1	NA	TRBV19	TRBJ1-5
TGTGCCAGCAACCGGGACAGCCACAATTCACCCCTCCACTTT	CASNRDSHNSPLHF	TRBD1	few	TRBV2	TRBJ1-6
TGCGCCAGCAGCCAAGATTGGATTAGCGGGAGTCGAAGCTCCTACAATGAGCAGTTCTTC	CASSQDWISGSRSSYNEQFF	TRBD2	NA	TRBV4-1	TRBJ2-1
TGTGCCAGCAGCTTAGTAGCGGGAGGGCCGAAAGGCATTCAGTACTTC	CASSLVAGGPKGIQYF	TRBD2	NA	TRBV7-9	TRBJ2-4
TGTGCCAGCAGCTTACTAGCGGGAGCCACCGGGGAGCTGTTTTTT	CASSLLAGATGELFF	TRBD2	few	TRBV7-3	TRBJ2-2
TGTGCCAGTAGTATAACTGGGGCTGGCTATGGCTACACCTTC	CASSITGAGYGYTF	NA	NA	TRBV19	TRBJ1-2
TGTGCCAGCAGCTTGGCCAACAGGGGAGGGACTGAAGCTTTCTTT	CASSLANRGGTEAFF	TRBD1	NA	TRBV5-5	TRBJ1-1